This T cell receptor beta chain stems from a study of T cell repertoires in cytomegalovirus infection. On the study more broadly: HLA-B-restricted CMV epitopes that are well studied, plus recently identified HLA-C-restricted ones, were used by the study. Matching HLA type, along with CMV infection, was indicated by public TCR beta signatures.

MiXCR, applied by TCRdb to the reads, yields one record per CDR3 protein. The table includes 360,000 or so distinct CDR3 sequences, about a third detected once. Per germline, CDR1 KGHDR and CDR2 SFDVKD. J lost 8 bases, V lost 5 bases, and 7 bases had no gene match. CDR3 length equals 15 residues. About this clonotype itself: As yet, its antigen is unknown.

The chain recombines TRBV24-1 with TRBJ2-1; TRBD2 aligns across 11 bases. The TCR was taken from a human donor in good health (CMV status not recorded). Some clones in this sample may be carry-over from other donors' samples. Sequences were derived from cultured PBMCs, sampled from culture after CMV antigen stimulation. CDR3: CATSVIAGGPDEQFF. DNA of the CDR3: TGTGCCACCAGTGTAATAGCGGGAGGGCCCGATGAGCAGTTCTTC.